The clone carrying this TCR beta chain has just one count. Sequencing was performed with immunoSEQ multiplex PCR; in TCRdb, only in-frame clones are kept and a portion is missing. The repertoire holds around 240,000 clones, with 86% as singletons. Trimming pared 11 bases from V and 2 bases from J, leaving 13 bases between. CDR3 length: 13 residues. The record originates from a study of blood T cell repertoires in COVID-19. The sequencing sample was made of peripheral blood. This rearrangement joins TRBV23-1 to TRBJ1-5; D call uncertain. TRBV23-1 is annotated as an ORF whose role is uncertain. The TCR originated in a woman under 40 who had recovered from COVID-19. The CDR3 nucleotides read TGCGCCTTAGGCGGGCAGGGCAATCAGCCCCAGCATTTT. Protein product: CALGGQGNQPQHF.